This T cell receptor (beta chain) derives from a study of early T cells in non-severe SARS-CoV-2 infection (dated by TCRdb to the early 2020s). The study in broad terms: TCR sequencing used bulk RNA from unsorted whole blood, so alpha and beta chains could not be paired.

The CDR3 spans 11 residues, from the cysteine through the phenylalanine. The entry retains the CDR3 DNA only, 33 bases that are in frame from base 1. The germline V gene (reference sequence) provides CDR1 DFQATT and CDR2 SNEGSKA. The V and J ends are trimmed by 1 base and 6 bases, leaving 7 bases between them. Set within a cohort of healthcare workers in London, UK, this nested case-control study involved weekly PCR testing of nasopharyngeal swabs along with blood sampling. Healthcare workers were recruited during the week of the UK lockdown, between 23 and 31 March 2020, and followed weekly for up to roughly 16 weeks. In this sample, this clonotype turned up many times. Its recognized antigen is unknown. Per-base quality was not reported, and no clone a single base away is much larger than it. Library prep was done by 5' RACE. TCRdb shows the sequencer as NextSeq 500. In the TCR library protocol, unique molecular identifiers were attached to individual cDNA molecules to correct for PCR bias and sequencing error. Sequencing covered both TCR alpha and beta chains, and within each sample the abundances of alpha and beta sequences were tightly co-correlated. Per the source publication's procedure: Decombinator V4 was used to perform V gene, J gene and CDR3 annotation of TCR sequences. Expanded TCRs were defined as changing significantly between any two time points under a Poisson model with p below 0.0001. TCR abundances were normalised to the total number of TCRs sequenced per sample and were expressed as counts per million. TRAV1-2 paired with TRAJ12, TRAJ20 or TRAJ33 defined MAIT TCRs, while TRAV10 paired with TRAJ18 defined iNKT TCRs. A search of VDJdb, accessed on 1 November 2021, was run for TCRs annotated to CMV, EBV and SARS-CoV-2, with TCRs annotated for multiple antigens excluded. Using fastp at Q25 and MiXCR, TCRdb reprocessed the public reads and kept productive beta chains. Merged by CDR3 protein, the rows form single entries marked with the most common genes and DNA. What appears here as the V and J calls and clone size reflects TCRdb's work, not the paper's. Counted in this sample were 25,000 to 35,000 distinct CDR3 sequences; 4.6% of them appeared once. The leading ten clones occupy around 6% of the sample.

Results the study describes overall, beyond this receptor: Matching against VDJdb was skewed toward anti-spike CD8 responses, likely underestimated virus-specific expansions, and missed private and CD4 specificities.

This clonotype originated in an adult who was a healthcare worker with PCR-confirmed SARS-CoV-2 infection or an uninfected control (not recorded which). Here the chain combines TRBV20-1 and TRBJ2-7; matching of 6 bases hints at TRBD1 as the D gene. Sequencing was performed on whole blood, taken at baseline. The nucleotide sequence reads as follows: TGCAGTGCTAGAGTAGGGGGCGAGCAGTACTTC. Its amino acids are CSARVGGEQYF.